This T cell receptor (beta chain) is drawn from a study of regulatory T cells in long-lasting Graves disease. Regarding time point: newly diagnosed GD, antithyroid drugs for less than 3 months. There was RNA extracted from PBMCs, and the TCR library was made from it. Trimming took 2 bases from V and 1 from J, leaving 5 bases between them. Germline values: CDR1 SQVTM, CDR2 ANQGSEA. The CDR3 is 13 residues long. In building TCR beta libraries, iRepertoire HTBI primers were used together with Arm-PCR of CDR3 regions. TCRdb used MiXCR to reprocess the multiplex PCR reads, holding one entry per CDR3 protein. The table shows 550,000 to 650,000 distinct CDR3 sequences, with around 15% occurring only once. These data were also filed under a second study, of T cells in Graves' hyperthyroidism and ophthalmopathy. As that study records: Ophthalmopathy, which appeared later, was predicted by the model a median around 6.5 months before onset.

The sequences come from peripheral blood mononuclear cells (PBMCs), collected at new diagnosis, from a patient treated with antithyroid drugs. The chain combines TRBV29-1 with TRBJ2-2; no firm D call. The clonotype was recovered from a man between 18 and 29 years old with Graves disease. Here the CDR3 reads CSVEIENTGELFF. For the CDR3, the DNA is TGCAGCGTTGAAATAGAGAACACCGGGGAGCTGTTTTTT.